Listed below are T cell receptor beta chains from one sample, sequenced in a study of shared clonotypes between healthy human individuals. Repertoires were generated with immunoSEQ multiplex PCR, while TCRdb's copy carries only in-frame clones and drops some. In the table there are some 2.1 million clones, 93% of which are singletons. The sample comprised naive CD8+ T cells from PBMCs. The receptor set was obtained from a young man in good health. Some clones in this sample may be carry-over from other donors' samples. The conserved cysteine and the conserved F or W are not part of the CDR3 here.

V	CDR3
TRBV2	AILLTDTEAF
TRBV7-9	ASTVTANTGELF
TRBV19	ATQPTRWAFGNTEAF
TRBV7-6	ASSVSAGLGYEQY
TRBV4-1	ASSPPEGTANTEAF
TRBV4-1	ASSQTSGRAHNEQF
TRBV6-5	ASSTGAYEQY
TRBV27	ASSPSTGEVGNTIY
TRBV9	ASSVEAAGLTEAF
TRBV10-1	ASSESLGDLGPQH
TRBV28	ASSLSSTSGIVTGELF
TRBV11-2	ASSPDDWTSGQETQY
TRBV7-9	ASSPALGGSSYNEQF
TRBV29-1	SVASGRANEQY
TRBV19	ASSFAGQGSS
TRBV28	ASSYRDSWANVLT
TRBV27	ASSFAGRSGANVLT
TRBV7-8	ASSLGGQINEKLF
TRBV11-2	ASSQRTSGDTLTDTQY
TRBV27	ASSSILAGGGISTQY
TRBV29-1	SVEPARDPYNEQF
TRBV10-3	AISEDRTGAYEQY
TRBV29-1	SLLVGPYEQY
TRBV6-1	ATLGGPTEAF
TRBV6-5	ASSYSSLPYEQY
TRBV7-9	ASSPFRGLSTEAF
TRBV28	ASSPHVGRIQPQH
TRBV7-9	ASSRDRGFGETQY
TRBV15	ATSRDRALAKNIQY
TRBV13	ASSLDRDEQY
TRBV7-3	ASSPFSGSSYNEQF
TRBV6-5	ASSSVAGWYQETQY
TRBV4-3	ASGGWGMDTQY
TRBV11-2	ASSQSSGQGVRTQY
TRBV28	ASSLPGNYGYT
TRBV9	ASSVELAGVGGANVLT
TRBV25-1	ASSGGLAGVPTGELF
TRBV11-2	ASSLSGLADNEQF
TRBV19	ASGQKSSYEQY
TRBV27	ASSFQRGQGFVGYGYT
TRBV28	ASSSPSGQVSSYEQY
TRBV4-1	ASSQDTEGVNEKLF
TRBV2	ARPTPGQRNTEAF
TRBV29-1	SVEDPGWGSTDTQY
TRBV19	ASQRKNTEAF
TRBV28	ASSLTGTAAETQY
TRBV28	ASGPRGGFGEAF
TRBV5-1	ASSLFRTSGTLANTGELF
TRBV4-1	ASSQDHKRRVDTQY
TRBV19	ASSIVPDTQY
TRBV19	ASSSRQGLSGEQF
TRBV4-3	ASSPTSGYNEQF
TRBV6-1	ASSELGTQY
TRBV27	ASSPGTGQHTQY